Reported below is one T cell receptor beta chain. Repertoires were generated with immunoSEQ multiplex PCR, while TCRdb's copy carries only in-frame clones and drops some. The data show 300,000 to 450,000 clones, 85% seen once. This record comes from a study of blood T cell repertoires in COVID-19. Overall study context: Donors in the United States, Italy and Spain gave samples during acute or convalescent COVID-19.

Trimming took off 3 bases at V and 7 bases at J, with 13 bases between the two ends. The CDR3 length is 14 residues. Germline V gives CDR1 DFQATT, CDR2 SNEGSKA (reference sequence). Sequencing was done on a sample of peripheral blood. The sequence derives from a woman aged 18-35 years with acute or convalescent COVID-19. The gene calls are TRBV20-1 and TRBJ1-6; D is undetermined. CDR3 DNA: TGCAGTGCTAGTTCCGGGGTGAGGAATTCACCCCTCCACTTT. Amino acid sequence: CSASSGVRNSPLHF.